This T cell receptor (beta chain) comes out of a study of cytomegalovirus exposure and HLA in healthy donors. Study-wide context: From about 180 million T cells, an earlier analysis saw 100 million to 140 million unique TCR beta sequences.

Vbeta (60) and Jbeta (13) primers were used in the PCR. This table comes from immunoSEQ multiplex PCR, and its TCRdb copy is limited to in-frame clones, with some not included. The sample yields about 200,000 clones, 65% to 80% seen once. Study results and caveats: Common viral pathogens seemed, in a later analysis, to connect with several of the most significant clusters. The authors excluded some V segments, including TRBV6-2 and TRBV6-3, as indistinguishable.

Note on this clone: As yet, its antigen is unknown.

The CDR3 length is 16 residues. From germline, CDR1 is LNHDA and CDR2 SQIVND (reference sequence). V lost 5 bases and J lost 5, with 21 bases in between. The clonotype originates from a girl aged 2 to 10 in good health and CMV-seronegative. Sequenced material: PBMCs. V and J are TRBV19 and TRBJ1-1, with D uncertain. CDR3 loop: CASSWNPQVVRTEAFF. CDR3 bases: TGTGCCAGTAGTTGGAATCCTCAGGTGGTTAGGACTGAAGCTTTCTTT.